These 19 T cell receptor beta chains were all obtained from the same sample, sequenced in a study of chemoradiotherapy in HPV16-positive cancers. Method: immunoSEQ multiplex PCR; TCRdb's copy keeps in-frame clones and lacks some. In the table there are approximately 27,000 clones, roughly 82% of which are singletons. This material consisted of blood, taken from a patient who underwent chemoradiotherapy. Receptors originate from a human donor with HPV-associated anogenital cancer.

V gene TRBV6-1 combines with J gene TRBJ2-7; D gene uncertain. The V end was cut by 2 bases, the J end by 3 bases, with 8 bases between. CDR3 length: 13 amino acids. Germline CDR1 and CDR2: MNHNS and SASEGT. The chain's CDR3 is CASSESAYYEQYF. CDR3 in DNA: TGTGCCAGCAGTGAATCGGCCTACTACGAGCAGTACTTC.

The rearrangement links TRBV9 to TRBJ1-6; D may be TRBD1 (5 bases). Trimming took off 3 bases at V and 4 bases at J, with 14 bases between the two ends. From germline, CDR1 is SGDLS and CDR2 YYNGEE. CDR3 length: 16 residues. CDR3 amino acids: CASSGDSSFYNSPLHF. CDR3 nucleotides: TGTGCCAGCAGCGGAGACAGTTCTTTTTATAATTCACCCCTCCACTTT. The whole variable domain, filled in from reference TRBV9 and TRBJ1-6, reads DSGVTQTPKHLITATGQRVTLRCSPRSGDLSVYWYQQSLDQGLQFLIQYYNGEERAKGNILERFSAQQFPDLHSELNLSSLELGDSALYFCASSGDSSFYNSPLHFGNGTRLTVT.

The rearrangement joins TRBV2 to TRBJ1-2; D is undetermined. This CDR3 has 14 residues. V lost 8 bases, J lost 2 bases, and 15 bases lay in between. CDR1 is SNHLY, CDR2 FYNNEI, per germline. The CDR3 sequence: CASEGGRSNYGYTF. Here the CDR3 DNA reads TGTGCCAGCGAAGGAGGGCGATCGAACTATGGCTACACCTTC.

The V call is TRBV9, the J call TRBJ1-2; 11 bases are a match to TRBD1. From germline, CDR1 is SGDLS and CDR2 YYNGEE. After removal of 3 bases from V and 6 bases from J, the junction contained 1 base not matched to a gene. This CDR3 spans 13 amino acids. CDR3 sequence (DNA): TGTGCCAGCAGCGGGGACAGGGGGAATGGCTACACCTTC. This encodes CASSGDRGNGYTF.

This clone was seen just once. The CDR3 loop reads CASSLWNLAGSTEAFF. The CDR3 nucleotides are TGTGCCAGCAGCTTATGGAATCTGGCTGGTTCCACTGAAGCTTTCTTT. The J gene is TRBJ1-1, the V gene TRBV13; no reliable D call. The V gene lost 2 bases and the J gene lost 4 bases, with 17 bases spanning the gap. CDR1 PRHDT and CDR2 FYEKMQ come from the germline V gene (reference sequence). There are 16 residues in the CDR3.

The chain carries TRBV28 and TRBJ2-7; D not resolved. Trimming cost V 5 bases and J 0 bases, with 5 bases left between them. Germline assignment: CDR1 MDHEN and CDR2 SYDVKM. The CDR3 is 12 amino acids. The CDR3 DNA reads TGTGCCAGCAGTCCAAGCTCCTACGAGCAGTACTTC. Amino acids: CASSPSSYEQYF.

This chain connects TRBV2 to TRBJ1-4; a weak D match, TRBD1 (5 bases). The length of the CDR3 is 18 residues. V lost 3 bases, J lost 4 bases, and 21 bases lay in between. Per germline, CDR1 SNHLY and CDR2 FYNNEI. The CDR3 region is CASSDSRAEGRDNEKLFF. As DNA, the CDR3 is TGTGCCAGCAGTGATTCTCGGGCTGAGGGGCGAGATAATGAAAAACTGTTTTTT.

This clone was picked up one time. The chain has TRBV21-1 and TRBJ1-3. TRBV21-1 is reported as a pseudogene. This CDR3 is 14 amino acids long. CDR3 in amino acids: CASSKYQGGVTIYF. In DNA, the CDR3 is TGTGCCAGCAGCAAATACCAGGGGGGGGTCACCATATATTTT.

This chain links TRBV7-2 with TRBJ1-6; a weak D match, TRBD1 (6 bases). The V gene's germline CDR1 is SGHTA and CDR2 FQGNSA. Trimming cost V 1 base and J 10 bases, with 11 bases left between them. The CDR3 has 14 residues. CDR3 in DNA: TGTGCCAGCAGCTTAGACAGGGCCTACTCACCCCTCCACTTT. This gives the protein CASSLDRAYSPLHF.

In its sample, this clone was seen once. J is TRBJ1-6 and V is TRBV30, with a weak D call TRBD1 (5 bases). The CDR3 sequence is 15 residues long. Germline CDR1 reads GTSNPN; CDR2 reads SVGIG (reference sequence). Trimming took off 1 base at V and 6 bases at J, with 13 bases between the two ends. CDR3 sequence reads: CAWSATLGVNSPLHF. In DNA form, the CDR3 reads TGTGCCTGGAGTGCGACCCTGGGGGTTAATTCACCCCTCCACTTT.

The chain is built from TRBV7-2 and TRBJ2-3; 7 bases line up with TRBD1. The CDR3 contains 14 residues. Germline-derived CDR1 and CDR2 are SGHTA and FQGNSA. The V segment lost 3 bases and the J segment 3 bases; nucleotides outside the gene matches: 3. Here the CDR3 reads CASSFAQGTDTQYF. The CDR3 DNA is TGTGCCAGCAGCTTTGCACAGGGGACAGATACGCAGTATTTT.

This sequence joins TRBV21-1 and TRBJ1-5. TRBV21-1 is assigned pseudogene status. The CDR3 contains 19 residues. CDR3 in DNA: TGTGCCAGCAGCAAAAACCCGGGACGCCTCATCATGAGCAATCAGCCCCAGCATTTT. It is translated as CASSKNPGRLIMSNQPQHF.

The chain uses TRBV5-1 and TRBJ2-3; either TRBD1 or TRBD2 may fit D (5 bases each). The CDR3 loop spans 15 amino acids. The V gene lost 1 base and the J gene lost 4 bases, with 13 bases spanning the gap. CDR1 and CDR2 (germline): SGHRS, YFSETQ. The CDR3 loop is CASSLFAQGADTQYF. DNA for the CDR3: TGCGCCAGCAGCTTGTTTGCCCAGGGAGCAGATACGCAGTATTTT.

This chain joins TRBV5-1 and TRBJ1-4; D uncertain. Trimming pared 4 bases from V and 0 bases from J, leaving 10 bases between. In germline, CDR1 is SGHRS, CDR2 YFSETQ. The CDR3 loop spans 15 amino acids. As DNA, the CDR3 is TGCGCCAGCAGCCCGGGCGGGACAACTAATGAAAAACTGTTTTTT. Protein sequence: CASSPGGTTNEKLFF. Full variable domain (rest looked up from reference TRBV5-1 and TRBJ1-4): KAGVTQTPRYLIKTRGQQVTLSCSPISGHRSVSWYQQTPGQGLQFLFEYFSETQRNKGNFPGRFSGRQFSNSRSEMNVSTLELGDSALYLCASSPGGTTNEKLFFGSGTQLSVL.

This clone has only a few counts. The chain employs TRBV10-1 and TRBJ1-2, with 9 nucleotides matching TRBD1. With V trimmed by 8 bases and J by 7 bases, 11 bases remained unmatched. This CDR3 has 14 amino acids. The V gene's germline CDR1 is WNHNN and CDR2 SYGVQD (reference sequence). CDR3 nucleotide sequence: TGCGCCAGCCGGGGATGGGACAGGGAGTCTGGCTACACCTTC. It codes for CASRGWDRESGYTF.

The V call is TRBV6-1, the J call TRBJ1-6; no clear D gene. CDR1 and CDR2 from the germline V gene are MNHNS and SASEGT. V was clipped by 2 bases and J by 8 bases, with 10 bases between them. The CDR3 length is 14 residues. CDR3: CASSEWGSDSPLHF. As DNA, the CDR3 is TGTGCCAGCAGTGAATGGGGTTCGGATTCACCCCTCCACTTT.

The chain couples TRBV27 to TRBJ2-3; D gene uncertain. The CDR3 runs 15 residues. In germline, CDR1 is MNHEY, CDR2 SMNVEV (reference sequence). V was pared by 4 bases and J by 4 bases, with 15 bases between. The DNA of the CDR3 is TGTGCCAGCAGTTCTGGCCGGACGTTCGCAGATACGCAGTATTTT. Amino acids: CASSSGRTFADTQYF.

J is TRBJ2-5 and V is TRBV5-8; 11 bases map to TRBD2. Per the germline V gene, CDR1 is SGHTS and CDR2 is YDEGEE. The J segment lost 0 bases and the V segment lost 4 bases, leaving 5 bases of the junction unmatched. CDR3 length equals 16 residues. CDR3 sequence (DNA): TGTGCCAGCAGCCCGGGACTAGCGGCCGACCAAGAGACCCAGTACTTC. Amino acids: CASSPGLAADQETQYF.

This chain connects TRBV25-1 to TRBJ2-1, with TRBD2 matching 10 bases. This CDR3 contains 16 residues. CDR1 and CDR2 (germline): MGHDK, SYGVNS. V lost 6 bases, J lost 2 bases, and 7 bases stayed unmatched. This CDR3 reads CASRSGGALAYNEQFF. In nucleotides, the CDR3 is TGTGCCAGCAGAAGCGGGGGGGCCCTCGCCTACAATGAGCAGTTCTTC. Complete variable domain (other parts from reference TRBV25-1 and TRBJ2-1): EADIYQTPRYLVIGTGKKITLECSQTMGHDKMYWYQQDPGMELHLIHYSYGVNSTEKGDLSSESTVSRIRTEHFPLTLESARPSHTSQYLCASRSGGALAYNEQFFGPGTRLTVL.